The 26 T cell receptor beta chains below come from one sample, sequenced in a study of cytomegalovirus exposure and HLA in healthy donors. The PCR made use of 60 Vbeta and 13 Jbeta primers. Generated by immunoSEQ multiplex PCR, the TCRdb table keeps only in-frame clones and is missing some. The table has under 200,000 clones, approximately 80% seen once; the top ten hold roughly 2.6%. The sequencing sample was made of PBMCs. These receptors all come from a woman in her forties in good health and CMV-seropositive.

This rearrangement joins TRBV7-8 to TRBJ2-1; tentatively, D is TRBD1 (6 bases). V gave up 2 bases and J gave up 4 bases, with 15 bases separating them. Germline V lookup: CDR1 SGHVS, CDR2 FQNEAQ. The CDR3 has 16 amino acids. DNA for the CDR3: TGTGCCAGCAGCTTAACCTCGGACAGACCATACAATGAGCAGTTCTTC. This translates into CASSLTSDRPYNEQFF.

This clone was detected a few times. The CDR3 here is CASSGTSGSSEQFF. The CDR3, as DNA: TGTGCCAGCAGTGGGACTAGCGGGAGCTCTGAGCAGTTCTTC. The chain is built from TRBV2 and TRBJ2-1; TRBD2 matches 13 bases. Germline V gives CDR1 SNHLY, CDR2 FYNNEI. The CDR3 consists of 14 residues. V was pared by 4 bases and J by 9 bases, with 3 bases of the junction left unmatched.

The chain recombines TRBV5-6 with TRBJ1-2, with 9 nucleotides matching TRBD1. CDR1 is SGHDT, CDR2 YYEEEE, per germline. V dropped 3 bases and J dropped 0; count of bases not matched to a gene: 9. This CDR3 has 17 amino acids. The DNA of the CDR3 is TGTGCCAGCAGCTCAACAGGGGGCGGAGGACCTAACTATGGCTACACCTTC. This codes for CASSSTGGGGPNYGYTF. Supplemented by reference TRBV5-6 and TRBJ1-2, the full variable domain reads DAGVTQSPTHLIKTRGQQVTLRCSPKSGHDTVSWYQQALGQGPQFIFQYYEEEERQRGNFPDRFSGHQFPNYSSELNVNALLLGDSALYLCASSSTGGGGPNYGYTFGSGTRLTVV.

CDR3 protein: CASSFSDTGELFF. CDR3 bases: TGCGCCAGCAGCTTCTCCGACACCGGGGAGCTGTTTTTT. V gene TRBV5-1 combines with J gene TRBJ2-2; D not resolved. Trimming shortened V by 2 bases and J by 3 bases, and 5 bases separated the two germline ends. Germline CDR1 SGHRS, CDR2 YFSETQ. This CDR3 is built from 13 residues. Drawing the rest from reference TRBV5-1 and TRBJ2-2, the complete variable domain is KAGVTQTPRYLIKTRGQQVTLSCSPISGHRSVSWYQQTPGQGLQFLFEYFSETQRNKGNFPGRFSGRQFSNSRSEMNVSTLELGDSALYLCASSFSDTGELFFGEGSRLTVL.

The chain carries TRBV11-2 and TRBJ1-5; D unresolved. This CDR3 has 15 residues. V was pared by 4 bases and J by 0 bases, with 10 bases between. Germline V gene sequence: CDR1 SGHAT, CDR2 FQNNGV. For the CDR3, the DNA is TGTGCCAGCAGCTCTCAGAGCGATAGCAATCAGCCCCAGCATTTT. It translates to CASSSQSDSNQPQHF.

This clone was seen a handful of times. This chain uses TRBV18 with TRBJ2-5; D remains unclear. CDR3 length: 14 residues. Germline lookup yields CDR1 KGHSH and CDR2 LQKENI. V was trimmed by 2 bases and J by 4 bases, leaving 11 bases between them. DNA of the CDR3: TGTGCCAGCTCACCAAACCAGAACGCAGAGACCCAGTACTTC. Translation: CASSPNQNAETQYF.

The chain's CDR3 is CASSPQEGYTEAFF. In nucleotides, the CDR3 is TGTGCCAGCTCACCTCAAGAGGGTTACACTGAAGCTTTCTTT. V usage is TRBV18 and J usage is TRBJ1-1, with D hard to call. Between the trimmed V and J ends, which lost 3 bases and 3 bases, there was a span of 11 bases. CDR1 is KGHSH, CDR2 LQKENI, per germline. CDR3 size: 14 residues.

DNA of the CDR3: TGCGCCAGCAGCCAAGTGCAAGGAGAAACGGTGTTTTTT. Residues: CASSQVQGETVFF. This chain uses TRBV4-3 with TRBJ1-4; D gene uncertain. Trimming pared 1 base from V and 15 bases from J, leaving 15 bases between. There are 13 residues in the CDR3. Per germline, CDR1 LGHNA and CDR2 YSLEER.

CDR3: CASSPETLEGTQYF. The CDR3 DNA reads TGTGCCAGCAGCCCTGAGACCCTCGAGGGTACGCAGTATTTT. This chain links TRBV5-4 with TRBJ2-3; D possibly corresponds to TRBD2 (5 bases). The CDR3 sequence is 14 residues long. V shed 4 bases and J shed 8 bases, with 17 bases lying between them. Looked up from germline, CDR1 is SGHNT and CDR2 is YYREEE (reference sequence).

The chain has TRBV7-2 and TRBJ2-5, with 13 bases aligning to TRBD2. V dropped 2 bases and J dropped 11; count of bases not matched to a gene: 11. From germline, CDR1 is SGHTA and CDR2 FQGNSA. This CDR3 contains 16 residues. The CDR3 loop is CASSLLGLAGEGEQYF. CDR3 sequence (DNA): TGTGCCAGCAGCTTACTAGGACTAGCGGGAGAAGGGGAGCAGTACTTC. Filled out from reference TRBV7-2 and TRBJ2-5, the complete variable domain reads GAGVSQSPSNKVTEKGKDVELRCDPISGHTALYWYRQSLGQGLEFLIYFQGNSAPDKSGLPSDRFSAERTGGSVSTLTIQRTQQEDSAVYLCASSLLGLAGEGEQYFGPGTRLLVL.

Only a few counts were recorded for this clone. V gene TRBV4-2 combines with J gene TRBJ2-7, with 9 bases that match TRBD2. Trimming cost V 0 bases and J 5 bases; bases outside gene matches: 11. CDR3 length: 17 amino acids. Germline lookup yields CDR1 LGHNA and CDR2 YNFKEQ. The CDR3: CASSQDKRASGNHEQYF. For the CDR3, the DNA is TGTGCCAGCAGCCAAGATAAGCGGGCTAGCGGGAACCACGAGCAGTACTTC.

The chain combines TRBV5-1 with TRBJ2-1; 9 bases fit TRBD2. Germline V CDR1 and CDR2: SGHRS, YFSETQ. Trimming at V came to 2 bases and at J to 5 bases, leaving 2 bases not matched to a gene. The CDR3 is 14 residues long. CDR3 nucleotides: TGCGCCAGCAGCTTCCTAGCGGGAAACAATGAGCAGTTCTTC. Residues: CASSFLAGNNEQFF.

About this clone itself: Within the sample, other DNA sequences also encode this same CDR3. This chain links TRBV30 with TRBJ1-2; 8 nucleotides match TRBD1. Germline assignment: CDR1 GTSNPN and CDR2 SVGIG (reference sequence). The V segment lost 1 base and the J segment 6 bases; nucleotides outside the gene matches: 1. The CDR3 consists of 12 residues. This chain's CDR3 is CAWSAGGDGYTF. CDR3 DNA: TGTGCCTGGAGTGCAGGGGGCGATGGCTACACCTTC.

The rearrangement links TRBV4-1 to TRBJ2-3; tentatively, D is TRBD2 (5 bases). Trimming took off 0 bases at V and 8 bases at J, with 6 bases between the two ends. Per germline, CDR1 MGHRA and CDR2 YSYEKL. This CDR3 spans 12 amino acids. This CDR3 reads CASSQEAGTQYF. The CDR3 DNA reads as TGCGCCAGCAGCCAAGAGGCGGGTACGCAGTATTTT.

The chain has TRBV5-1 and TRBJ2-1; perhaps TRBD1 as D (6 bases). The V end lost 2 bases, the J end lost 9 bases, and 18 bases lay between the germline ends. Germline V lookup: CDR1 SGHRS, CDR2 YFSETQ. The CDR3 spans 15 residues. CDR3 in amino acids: CASSFGQSSIFEQFF. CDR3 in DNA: TGCGCCAGCAGCTTTGGACAGTCCTCAATCTTTGAGCAGTTCTTC.

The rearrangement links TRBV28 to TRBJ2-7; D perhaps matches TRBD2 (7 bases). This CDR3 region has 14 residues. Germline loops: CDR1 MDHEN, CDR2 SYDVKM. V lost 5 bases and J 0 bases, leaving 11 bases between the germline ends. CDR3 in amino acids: CASSVGGASYEQYF. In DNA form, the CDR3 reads TGTGCCAGCAGTGTAGGGGGGGCCTCCTACGAGCAGTACTTC.

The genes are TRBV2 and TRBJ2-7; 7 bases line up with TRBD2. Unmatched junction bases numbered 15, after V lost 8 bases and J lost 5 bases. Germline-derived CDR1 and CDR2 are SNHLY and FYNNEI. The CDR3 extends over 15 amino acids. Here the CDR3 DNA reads TGTGCCAGCTATCTGGGGGGGGTGGGCTCTAACGAGCAGTACTTC. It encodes CASYLGGVGSNEQYF.

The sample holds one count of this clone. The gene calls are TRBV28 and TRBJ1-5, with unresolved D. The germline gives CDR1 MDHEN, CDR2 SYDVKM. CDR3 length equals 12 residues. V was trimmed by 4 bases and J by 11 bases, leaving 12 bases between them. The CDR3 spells CASSYPDTAQHF. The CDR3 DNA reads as TGTGCCAGCAGTTACCCCGACACCGCCCAGCATTTT.

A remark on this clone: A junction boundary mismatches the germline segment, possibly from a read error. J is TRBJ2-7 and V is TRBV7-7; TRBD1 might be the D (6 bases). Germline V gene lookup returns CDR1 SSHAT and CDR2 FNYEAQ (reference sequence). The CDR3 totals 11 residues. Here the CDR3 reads CASSFPGHLFF. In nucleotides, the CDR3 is TGTGCCAGCAGCTTTCCGGGACACTTATTTTTC.

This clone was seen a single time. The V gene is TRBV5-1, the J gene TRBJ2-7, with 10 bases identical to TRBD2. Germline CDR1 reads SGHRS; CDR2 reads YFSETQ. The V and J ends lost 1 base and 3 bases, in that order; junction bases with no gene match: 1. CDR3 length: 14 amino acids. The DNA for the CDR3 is TGCGCCAGCAGCTTGACTAGCGGGATCTACGAGCAGTACTTC. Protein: CASSLTSGIYEQYF.

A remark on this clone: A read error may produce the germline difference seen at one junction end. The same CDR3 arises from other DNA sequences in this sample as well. The CDR3 loop reads CASSGQHYGYTF. The CDR3 DNA is TGCGCCAGCTCGGGACAGCACTATGGCTACACCTTC. The V call is TRBV2, the J call TRBJ1-2; 7 nucleotides line up with TRBD1. The CDR3 consists of 12 residues. Germline loops: CDR1 SNHLY, CDR2 FYNNEI.

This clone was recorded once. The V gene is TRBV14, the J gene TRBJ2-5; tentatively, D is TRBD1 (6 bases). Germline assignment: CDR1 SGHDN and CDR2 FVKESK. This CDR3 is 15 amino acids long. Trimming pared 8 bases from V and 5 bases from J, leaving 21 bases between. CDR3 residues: CASAPGQPVRETQYF. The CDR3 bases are TGTGCCAGCGCACCGGGACAACCCGTAAGGGAGACCCAGTACTTC.

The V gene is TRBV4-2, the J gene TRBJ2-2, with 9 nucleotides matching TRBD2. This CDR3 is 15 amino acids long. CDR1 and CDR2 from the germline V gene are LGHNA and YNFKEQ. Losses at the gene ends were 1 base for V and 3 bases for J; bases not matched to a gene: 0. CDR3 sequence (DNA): TGTGCCAGCAGCCAAGGACTAGCGGACACCGGGGAGCTGTTTTTT. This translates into CASSQGLADTGELFF.

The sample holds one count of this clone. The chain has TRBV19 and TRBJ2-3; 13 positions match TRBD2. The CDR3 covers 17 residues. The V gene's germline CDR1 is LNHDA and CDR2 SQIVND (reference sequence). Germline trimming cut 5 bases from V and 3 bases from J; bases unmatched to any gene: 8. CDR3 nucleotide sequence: TGTGCCAGTAGTTCCGGAACTAGCGGGAGGGCAACAGATACGCAGTATTTT. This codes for CASSSGTSGRATDTQYF.

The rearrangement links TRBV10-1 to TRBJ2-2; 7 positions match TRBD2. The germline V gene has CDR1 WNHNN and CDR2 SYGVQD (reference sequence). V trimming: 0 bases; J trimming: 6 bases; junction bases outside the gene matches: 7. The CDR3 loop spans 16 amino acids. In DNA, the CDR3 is TGCGCCAGCAGTGAGTCGGCCGGGAGGCGGGCCGGGGAGCTGTTTTTT. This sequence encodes CASSESAGRRAGELFF.

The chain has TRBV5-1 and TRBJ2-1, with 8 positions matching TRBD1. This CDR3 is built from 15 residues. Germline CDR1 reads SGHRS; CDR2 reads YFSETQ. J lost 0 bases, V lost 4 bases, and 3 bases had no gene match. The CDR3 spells CASSTGTGSYNEQFF. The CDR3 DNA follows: TGCGCCAGCAGCACCGGGACAGGCTCCTACAATGAGCAGTTCTTC. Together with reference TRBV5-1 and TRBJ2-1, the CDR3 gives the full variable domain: KAGVTQTPRYLIKTRGQQVTLSCSPISGHRSVSWYQQTPGQGLQFLFEYFSETQRNKGNFPGRFSGRQFSNSRSEMNVSTLELGDSALYLCASSTGTGSYNEQFFGPGTRLTVL.